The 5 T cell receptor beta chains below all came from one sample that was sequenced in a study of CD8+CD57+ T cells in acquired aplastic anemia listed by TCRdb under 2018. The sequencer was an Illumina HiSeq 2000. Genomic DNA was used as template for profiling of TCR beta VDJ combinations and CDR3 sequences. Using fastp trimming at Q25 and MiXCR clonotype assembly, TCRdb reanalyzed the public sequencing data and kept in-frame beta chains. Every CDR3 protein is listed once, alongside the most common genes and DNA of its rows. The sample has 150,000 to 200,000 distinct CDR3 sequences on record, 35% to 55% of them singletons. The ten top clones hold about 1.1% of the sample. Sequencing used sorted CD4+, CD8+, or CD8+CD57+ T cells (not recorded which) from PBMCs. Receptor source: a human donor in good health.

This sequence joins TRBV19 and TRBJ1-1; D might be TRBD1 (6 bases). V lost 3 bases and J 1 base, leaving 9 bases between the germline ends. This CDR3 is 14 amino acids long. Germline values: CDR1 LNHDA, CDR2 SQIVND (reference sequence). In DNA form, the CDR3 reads TGTGCCAGTAGTATGGCAGGGGCGAACACTGAAGCTTTCTTT. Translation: CASSMAGANTEAFF.

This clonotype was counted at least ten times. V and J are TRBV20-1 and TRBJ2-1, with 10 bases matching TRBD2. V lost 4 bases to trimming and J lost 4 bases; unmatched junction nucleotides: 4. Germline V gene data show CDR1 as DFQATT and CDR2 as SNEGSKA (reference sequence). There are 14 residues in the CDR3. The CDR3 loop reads CSAIRTSGYNEQFF. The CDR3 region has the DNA TGCAGTGCTATCCGGACTAGCGGTTACAATGAGCAGTTCTTC.

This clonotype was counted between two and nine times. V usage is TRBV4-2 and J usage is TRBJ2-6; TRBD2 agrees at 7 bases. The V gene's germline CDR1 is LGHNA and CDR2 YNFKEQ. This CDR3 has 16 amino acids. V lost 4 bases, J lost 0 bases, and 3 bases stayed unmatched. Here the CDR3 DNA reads TGTGCCAGCAGCCGGGAGGGCCTCTCTGGGGCCAACGTCCTGACTTTC. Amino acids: CASSREGLSGANVLTF.

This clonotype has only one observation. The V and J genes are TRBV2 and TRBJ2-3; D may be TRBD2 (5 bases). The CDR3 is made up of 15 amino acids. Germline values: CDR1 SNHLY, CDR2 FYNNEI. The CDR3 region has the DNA TGTGCTAGCGCTCCCGGTAGGCGGGGCACAGATACGCAGTATTTT. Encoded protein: CASAPGRRGTDTQYF.

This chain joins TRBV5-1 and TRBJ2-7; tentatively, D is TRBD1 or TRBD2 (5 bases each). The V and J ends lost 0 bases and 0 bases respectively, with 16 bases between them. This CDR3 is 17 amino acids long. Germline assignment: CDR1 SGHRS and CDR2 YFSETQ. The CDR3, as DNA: TGCGCCAGCAGCTTGGGTACCGGGACCCCAGGCTCCTACGAGCAGTACTTC. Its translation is CASSLGTGTPGSYEQYF.